This TCR beta chain was documented in a study of T cell responses to AZD1222 COVID-19 vaccine. Study conclusions and caveats: At baseline, just a handful of AZD1222 recipients tested seropositive. The study found vaccine-associated CD4 TCRs spanning spike, dominant at 160-218 and 743-854. Donors in the cohort were predominantly white British and more often female, and clonal diversity was possibly underestimated.

As regards this clone: Its matching antigen is unknown.

Method: immunoSEQ multiplex PCR; TCRdb's copy keeps in-frame clones and lacks some. The data contain more than 95,000 clones, roughly 82% of them singletons. The sequence was obtained from an adult who received the AZD1222 COVID-19 vaccine. Sequencing was performed on peripheral blood, taken 28 days after the second AZD1222 dose.

This CDR3 reads CASSAQTVGQGRNEQFF. DNA of the CDR3: TGTGCCAGCAGCGCGCAGACGGTGGGACAGGGGAGAAATGAGCAGTTCTTC. V is TRBV7-2 and J is TRBJ2-1; 10 bases match TRBD1. Germline-derived CDR1 and CDR2 are SGHTA and FQGNSA. CDR3 length: 17 amino acids. The ends lost 5 bases at V and 7 bases at J; junction bases unmatched: 14.